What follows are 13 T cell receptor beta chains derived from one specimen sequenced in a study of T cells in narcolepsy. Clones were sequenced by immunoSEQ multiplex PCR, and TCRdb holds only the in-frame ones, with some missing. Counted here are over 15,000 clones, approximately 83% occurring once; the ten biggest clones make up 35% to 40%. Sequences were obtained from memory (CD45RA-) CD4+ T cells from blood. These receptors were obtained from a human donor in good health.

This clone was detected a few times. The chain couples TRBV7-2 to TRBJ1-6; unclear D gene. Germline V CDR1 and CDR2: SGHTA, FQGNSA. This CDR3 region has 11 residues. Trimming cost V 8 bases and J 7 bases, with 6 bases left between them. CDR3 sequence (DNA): TGTGCCAGCCTGGTCAATTCACCCCTCCACTTT. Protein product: CASLVNSPLHF.

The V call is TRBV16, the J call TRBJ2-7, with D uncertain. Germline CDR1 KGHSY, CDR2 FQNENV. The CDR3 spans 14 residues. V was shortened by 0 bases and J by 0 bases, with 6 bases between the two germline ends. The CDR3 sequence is CASSQSRTSYEQYF. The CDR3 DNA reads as TGTGCCAGCAGCCAATCGAGGACCTCCTACGAGCAGTACTTC.

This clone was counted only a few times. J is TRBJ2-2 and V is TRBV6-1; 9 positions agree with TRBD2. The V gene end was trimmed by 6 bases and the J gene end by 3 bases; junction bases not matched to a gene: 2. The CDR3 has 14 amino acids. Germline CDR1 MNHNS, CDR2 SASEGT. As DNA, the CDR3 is TGTGCCAGCAGAAGCGGGGGGTACACCGGGGAGCTGTTTTTT. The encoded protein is CASRSGGYTGELFF.

CDR3 bases: TGCGCCAGCATGGACAGGGGCAATCAGCCCCAGCATTTT. Translated, it gives CASMDRGNQPQHF. J is TRBJ1-5 and V is TRBV10-2; 8 positions agree with TRBD1. Germline V gene data show CDR1 as WSHSY and CDR2 as SAAADI. The CDR3 covers 13 residues. J was trimmed by 2 bases and V by 7 bases; bases with no gene match: 1.

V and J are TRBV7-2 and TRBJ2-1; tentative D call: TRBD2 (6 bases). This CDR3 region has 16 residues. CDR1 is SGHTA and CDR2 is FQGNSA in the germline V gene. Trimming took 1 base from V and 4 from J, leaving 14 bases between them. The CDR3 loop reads CASSLGRASAYNEQFF. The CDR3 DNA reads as TGTGCCAGCAGCTTAGGGAGGGCTAGCGCTTACAATGAGCAGTTCTTC. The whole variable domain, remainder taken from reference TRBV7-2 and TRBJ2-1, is GAGVSQSPSNKVTEKGKDVELRCDPISGHTALYWYRQSLGQGLEFLIYFQGNSAPDKSGLPSDRFSAERTGGSVSTLTIQRTQQEDSAVYLCASSLGRASAYNEQFFGPGTRLTVL.

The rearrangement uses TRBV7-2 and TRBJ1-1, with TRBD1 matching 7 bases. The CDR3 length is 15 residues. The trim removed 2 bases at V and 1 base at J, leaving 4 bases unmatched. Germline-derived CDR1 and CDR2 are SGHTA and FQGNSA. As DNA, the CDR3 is TGTGCCAGCAGCTTACGGGGACAGAAGAACACTGAAGCTTTCTTT. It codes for CASSLRGQKNTEAFF.

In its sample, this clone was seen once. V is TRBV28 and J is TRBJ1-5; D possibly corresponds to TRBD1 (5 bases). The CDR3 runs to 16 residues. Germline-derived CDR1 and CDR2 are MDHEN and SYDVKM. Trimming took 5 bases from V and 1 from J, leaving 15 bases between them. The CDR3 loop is CASSPPRVLSNQPQHF. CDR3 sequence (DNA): TGTGCCAGCAGTCCCCCCAGGGTCCTAAGCAATCAGCCCCAGCATTTT. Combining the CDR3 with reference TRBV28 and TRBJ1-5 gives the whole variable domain DVKVTQSSRYLVKRTGEKVFLECVQDMDHENMFWYRQDPGLGLRLIYFSYDVKMKEKGDIPEGYSVSREKKERFSLILESASTNQTSMYLCASSPPRVLSNQPQHFGDGTRLSIL.

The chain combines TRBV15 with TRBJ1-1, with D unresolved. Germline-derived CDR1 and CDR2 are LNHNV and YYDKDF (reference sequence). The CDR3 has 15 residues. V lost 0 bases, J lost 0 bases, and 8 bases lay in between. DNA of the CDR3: TGTGCCACCAGCAGAGATGGAAGCGTGAACACTGAAGCTTTCTTT. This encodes CATSRDGSVNTEAFF.

This CDR3 is CASSQDHGDTEAFF. In DNA form, the CDR3 reads TGCGCCAGCAGCCAAGATCATGGGGACACTGAAGCTTTCTTT. The chain recombines TRBV4-3 with TRBJ1-1, with D uncertain. This CDR3 contains 14 residues. The germline gives CDR1 LGHNA, CDR2 YSLEER. The V end lost 0 bases, the J end lost 3 bases, and 8 bases lay between the germline ends.

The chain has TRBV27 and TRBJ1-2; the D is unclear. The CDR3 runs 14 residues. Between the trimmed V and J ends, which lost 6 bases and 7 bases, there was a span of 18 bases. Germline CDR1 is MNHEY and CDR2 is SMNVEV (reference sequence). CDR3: CASSNSPGSGGYTF. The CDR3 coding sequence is TGTGCCAGCAGCAATAGTCCAGGAAGTGGTGGCTACACCTTC.

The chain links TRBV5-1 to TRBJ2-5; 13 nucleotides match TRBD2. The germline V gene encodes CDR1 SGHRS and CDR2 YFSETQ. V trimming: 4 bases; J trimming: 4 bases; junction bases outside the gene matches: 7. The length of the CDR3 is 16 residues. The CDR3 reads CASSPRLAGGRETQYF. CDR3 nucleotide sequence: TGCGCCAGCAGCCCTCGACTAGCGGGGGGCCGAGAGACCCAGTACTTC.

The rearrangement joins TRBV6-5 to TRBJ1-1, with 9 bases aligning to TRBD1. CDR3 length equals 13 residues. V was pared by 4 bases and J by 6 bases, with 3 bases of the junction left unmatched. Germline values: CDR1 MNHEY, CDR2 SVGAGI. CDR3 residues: CASSWDRVAEAFF. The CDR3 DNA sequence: TGTGCCAGCAGTTGGGACAGGGTGGCTGAAGCTTTCTTT.

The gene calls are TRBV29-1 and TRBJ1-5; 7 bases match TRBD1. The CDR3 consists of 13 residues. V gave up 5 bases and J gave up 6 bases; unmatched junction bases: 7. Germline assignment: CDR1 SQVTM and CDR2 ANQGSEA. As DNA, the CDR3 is TGCAGCGTTCTTGAAGGGGGCGGTCAGCCCCAGCATTTT. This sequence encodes CSVLEGGGQPQHF.